This is a list of T cell receptor beta chains from one sample in a study of blood T cell repertoires in COVID-19. The table came from immunoSEQ multiplex PCR; TCRdb's copy has only in-frame clones and leaves some out. The table records about 57,000 clones, more than 85% of them present only once. Sequencing input: peripheral blood. Every receptor here comes from a man aged 55 to 69 with acute or convalescent COVID-19. Each CDR3 is given with its conserved first and last residue. A D gene is named only where the DNA matches it firmly. Some rows mark clone size as missing; the rest say once, few, many or name a class of expanded clone.

clone size,J gene,D gene,V gene,CDR3 protein,CDR3 DNA
few,TRBJ1-2,-,TRBV7-2,CASSLAGDFRSVYGYTF,TGTGCCAGCAGCTTGGCGGGGGACTTTCGAAGCGTCTATGGCTACACCTTC
-,TRBJ2-3,-,TRBV18,CASSPEVGDTQYF,TGTGCCAGCTCACCCGAGGTGGGAGATACGCAGTATTTT
-,TRBJ2-2,-,TRBV5-1,CASSLTSSSTGELFF,TGCGCCAGCAGCTTGACTAGCAGCTCCACCGGGGAGCTGTTTTTT
-,TRBJ1-1,-,TRBV18,CASSQTGSMNTEAFF,TGTGCCAGCTCACAGACGGGGTCAATGAACACTGAAGCTTTCTTT
once,TRBJ2-5,-,TRBV5-1,CASSLARQDQETQYF,TGCGCCAGCAGCTTGGCCAGGCAGGACCAAGAGACCCAGTACTTC
-,TRBJ2-1,-,TRBV28,CASSLGSLGDNEQFF,TGTGCCAGCAGCCTCGGTAGCTTAGGGGACAATGAGCAGTTCTTC
-,TRBJ1-1,-,TRBV29-1,CSVARGNTEAFF,TGCAGCGTTGCCAGGGGAAACACTGAAGCTTTCTTT
-,TRBJ2-7,-,TRBV28,CASSFLAASYEQYF,TGTGCCAGCAGTTTTCTAGCAGCTTCCTACGAGCAGTACTTC
-,TRBJ2-1,TRBD2,TRBV11-3,CASSLRGDYNEQFF,TGTGCCAGCAGCTTACGGGGGGACTACAATGAGCAGTTCTTC
once,TRBJ1-6,TRBD1,TRBV28,CASRLRTGVGSPLHF,TGTGCCAGCAGACTGAGGACAGGGGTGGGTTCACCCCTCCACTTT
-,TRBJ2-3,-,TRBV5-1,CASLSSVSTDTQYF,TGCGCCAGTCTCTCTAGCGTGAGCACAGATACGCAGTATTTT
-,TRBJ2-2,TRBD2,TRBV7-9,CASSSQREITGELFF,TGTGCCAGCAGCTCCCAGCGGGAAATCACCGGGGAGCTGTTTTTT
-,TRBJ1-6,-,TRBV6-5,CASTRTVNSPLHF,TGTGCCAGCACCCGGACAGTTAATTCACCCCTCCACTTT
-,TRBJ2-5,TRBD2,TRBV3-1/TRBV3-2,CASSQPSRTSPETQYF,TGTGCCAGCAGCCAACCCTCCCGGACTAGCCCAGAGACCCAGTACTTC
few,TRBJ1-6,TRBD1,TRBV11-2,CASSPFLLRTGGNSPLHF,TGTGCCAGCAGCCCCTTCTTACTGCGGACAGGGGGGAATTCACCCCTCCACTTT
-,TRBJ1-2,-,TRBV14,CASSPFNRTLSGFYTF,TGTGCCAGCAGCCCCTTCAACAGGACCCTCTCGGGCTTTTACACCTTC
-,TRBJ1-6,-,TRBV6-5,CASSYSPQGYNSPLHF,TGTGCCAGCAGTTACTCGCCGCAGGGGTATAATTCACCCCTCCACTTT
-,TRBJ2-7,-,TRBV25-1,CASLRGGNRDEQYF,TGTGCCAGCCTGAGGGGGGGGAACCGGGACGAGCAGTACTTC
-,TRBJ1-3,-,TRBV19,CASSLRGPEGGNTIYF,TGTGCCAGTAGCCTACGGGGTCCCGAAGGGGGAAACACCATATATTTT
-,TRBJ1-1,-,TRBV30,CACPSQGIGAFF,TGTGCCTGCCCCTCGCAGGGGATAGGGGCTTTCTTT
-,TRBJ1-4,-,TRBV5-1,CASSFGATNEKLFF,TGCGCCAGCAGCTTCGGAGCAACTAATGAAAAACTGTTTTTT
-,TRBJ1-2,-,TRBV20-1,CSASRWALETDYGYTF,TGCAGTGCTAGTCGGTGGGCACTGGAAACCGACTATGGCTACACCTTC
once,TRBJ2-3,-,TRBV10-3,CAIGKEQGDTQYF,TGTGCCATCGGGAAGGAACAGGGAGATACGCAGTATTTT
once,TRBJ2-2,TRBD2,TRBV7-2,CASSSRRTSGIAGELFF,TGTGCCAGCAGCTCCCGACGGACTAGCGGGATTGCCGGGGAGCTGTTTTTT
-,TRBJ1-2,TRBD1,TRBV27,CASSLSTYAPGGLEGYTF,TGTGCCAGCAGTTTATCGACCTACGCCCCAGGGGGTCTGGAGGGCTACACCTTC
-,TRBJ2-7,-,TRBV4-2,CASSPTTPTYSYEQYF,TGTGCCAGCAGCCCCACGACACCAACCTATTCCTACGAGCAGTACTTC
once,TRBJ1-1,-,TRBV5-1,CASSLDGRGNEAFF,TGCGCCAGCAGCTTGGATGGTAGGGGTAACGAAGCTTTCTTT
few,TRBJ1-4,TRBD1,TRBV20-1,CSASLQGDATNEKLFF,TGCAGTGCTAGTCTCCAGGGGGATGCAACTAATGAAAAACTGTTTTTT
-,TRBJ2-2,TRBD1,TRBV24-1,CATSDFGTGGPGELFF,TGTGCCACCAGTGATTTCGGGACAGGGGGCCCCGGGGAGCTGTTTTTT
-,TRBJ1-2,-,TRBV28,CASSFGRVDGYTF,TGTGCCAGCAGTTTCGGCAGGGTGGATGGCTACACCTTC
-,TRBJ2-1,TRBD2,TRBV7-6,CASSLQGLAGEYEQFF,TGTGCCAGCAGCTTACAAGGACTAGCGGGAGAATATGAGCAGTTCTTC
-,TRBJ2-1,TRBD2,TRBV7-9,CASSLIGLAGGNEQFF,TGTGCCAGCAGCTTAATTGGCCTAGCGGGAGGCAATGAGCAGTTCTTC
-,TRBJ2-7,-,TRBV9,CASSVAPNWGAYEQYF,TGTGCCAGCAGCGTAGCTCCAAACTGGGGCGCCTACGAGCAGTACTTC
-,TRBJ1-2,TRBD1,TRBV6-2/TRBV6-3,CASSTGTGTLGGYTF,TGTGCCAGCAGTACCGGGACAGGAACCCTTGGGGGCTACACCTTC
-,TRBJ1-1,-,TRBV28,CASSRGGWGTEAFF,TGTGCCAGCAGTCGCGGGGGTTGGGGCACTGAAGCTTTCTTT
-,TRBJ2-3,TRBD1,TRBV7-3,CASSLGQYTDTQYF,TGTGCCAGCAGCCTGGGACAGTACACAGATACGCAGTATTTT
-,TRBJ1-1,-,TRBV7-3,CASSKRGRPQNTEAFF,TGTGCCAGCAGTAAACGGGGTCGACCCCAGAACACTGAAGCTTTCTTT